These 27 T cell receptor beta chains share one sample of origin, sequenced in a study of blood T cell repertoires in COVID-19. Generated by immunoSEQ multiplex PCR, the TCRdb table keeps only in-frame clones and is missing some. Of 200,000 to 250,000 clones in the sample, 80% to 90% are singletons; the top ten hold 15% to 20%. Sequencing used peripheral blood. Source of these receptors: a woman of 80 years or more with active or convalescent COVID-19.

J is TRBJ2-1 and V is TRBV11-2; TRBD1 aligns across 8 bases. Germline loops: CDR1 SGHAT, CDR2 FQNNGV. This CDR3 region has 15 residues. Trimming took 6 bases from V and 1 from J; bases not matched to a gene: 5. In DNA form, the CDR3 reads TGTGCCAGCAGTTCAGGGGGCCGTTCCTACAATGAGCAGTTCTTC. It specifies CASSSGGRSYNEQFF. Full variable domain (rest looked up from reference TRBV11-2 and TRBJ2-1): EAGVAQSPRYKIIEKRQSVAFWCNPISGHATLYWYQQILGQGPKLLIQFQNNGVVDDSQLPKDRFSAERLKGVDSTLKIQPAKLEDSAVYLCASSSGGRSYNEQFFGPGTRLTVL.

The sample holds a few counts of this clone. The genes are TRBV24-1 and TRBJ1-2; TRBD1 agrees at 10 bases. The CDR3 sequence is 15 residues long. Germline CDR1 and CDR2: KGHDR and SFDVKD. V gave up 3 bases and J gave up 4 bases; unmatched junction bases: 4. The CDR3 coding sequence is TGTGCCACCAGTGATGCGACAGGGGGCGGCTATGGCTACACCTTC. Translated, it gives CATSDATGGGYGYTF.

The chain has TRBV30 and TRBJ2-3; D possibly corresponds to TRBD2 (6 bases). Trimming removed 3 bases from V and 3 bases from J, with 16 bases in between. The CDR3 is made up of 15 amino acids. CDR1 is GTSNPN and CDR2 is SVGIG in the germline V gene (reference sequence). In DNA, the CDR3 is TGTGCCTGGAGAAGGCTAGCGCTAGAGACAGATACGCAGTATTTT. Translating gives CAWRRLALETDTQYF.

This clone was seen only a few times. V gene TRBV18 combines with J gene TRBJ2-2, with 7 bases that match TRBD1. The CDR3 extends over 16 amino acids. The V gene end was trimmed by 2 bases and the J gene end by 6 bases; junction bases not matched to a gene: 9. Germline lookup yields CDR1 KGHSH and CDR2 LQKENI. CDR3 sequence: CASSPNVGTVAGELFF. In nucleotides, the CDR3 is TGTGCCAGCTCACCAAATGTCGGGACAGTTGCCGGGGAGCTGTTTTTT.

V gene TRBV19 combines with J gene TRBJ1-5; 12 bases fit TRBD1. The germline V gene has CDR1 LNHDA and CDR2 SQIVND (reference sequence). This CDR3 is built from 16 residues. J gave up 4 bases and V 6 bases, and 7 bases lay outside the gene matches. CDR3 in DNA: TGTGCCAGTAGCGCATGGGACAGGGGGCGGAATCAGCCCCAGCATTTT. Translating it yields CASSAWDRGRNQPQHF.

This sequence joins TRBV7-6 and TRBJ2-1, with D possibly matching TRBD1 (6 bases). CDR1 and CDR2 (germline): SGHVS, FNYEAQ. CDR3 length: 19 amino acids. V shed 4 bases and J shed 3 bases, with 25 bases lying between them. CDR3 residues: CASSSFADTLGGIYNEQFF. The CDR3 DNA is TGTGCCAGCAGCTCGTTTGCAGATACTCTAGGGGGTATCTACAATGAGCAGTTCTTC.

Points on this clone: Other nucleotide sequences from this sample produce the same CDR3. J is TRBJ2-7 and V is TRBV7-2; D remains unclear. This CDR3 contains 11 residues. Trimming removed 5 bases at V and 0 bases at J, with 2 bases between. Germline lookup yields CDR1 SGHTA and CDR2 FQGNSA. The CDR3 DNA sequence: TGTGCCAGCAGCCTCTCCTACGAGCAGTACTTC. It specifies CASSLSYEQYF. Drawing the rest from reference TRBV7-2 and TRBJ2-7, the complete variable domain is GAGVSQSPSNKVTEKGKDVELRCDPISGHTALYWYRQSLGQGLEFLIYFQGNSAPDKSGLPSDRFSAERTGGSVSTLTIQRTQQEDSAVYLCASSLSYEQYFGPGTRLTVT.

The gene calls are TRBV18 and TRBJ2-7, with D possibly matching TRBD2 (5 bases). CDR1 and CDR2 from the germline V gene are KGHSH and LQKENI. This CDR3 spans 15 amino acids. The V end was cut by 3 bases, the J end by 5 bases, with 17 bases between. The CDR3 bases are TGTGCCAGCTCACCTACTAGGGAGCGGTACGACGAGCAGTACTTC. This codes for CASSPTRERYDEQYF.

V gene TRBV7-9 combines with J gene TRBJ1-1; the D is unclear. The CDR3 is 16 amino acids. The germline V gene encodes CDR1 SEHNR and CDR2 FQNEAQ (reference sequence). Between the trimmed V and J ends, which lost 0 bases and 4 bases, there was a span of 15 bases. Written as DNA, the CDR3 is TGTGCCAGCAGCTTAGCAGCGGGAGGACGGGTCACTGAAGCTTTCTTT. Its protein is CASSLAAGGRVTEAFF. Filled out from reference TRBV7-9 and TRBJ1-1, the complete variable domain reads DTGVSQNPRHKITKRGQNVTFRCDPISEHNRLYWYRQTLGQGPEFLTYFQNEAQLEKSRLLSDRFSAERPKGSFSTLEIQRTEQGDSAMYLCASSLAAGGRVTEAFFGQGTRLTVV.

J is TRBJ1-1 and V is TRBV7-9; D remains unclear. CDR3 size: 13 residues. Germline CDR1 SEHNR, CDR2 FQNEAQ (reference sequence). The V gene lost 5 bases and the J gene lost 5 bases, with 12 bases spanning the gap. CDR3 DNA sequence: TGTGCCAGCAGCCGAAGCCGAACTACTGAAGCTTTCTTT. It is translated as CASSRSRTTEAFF.

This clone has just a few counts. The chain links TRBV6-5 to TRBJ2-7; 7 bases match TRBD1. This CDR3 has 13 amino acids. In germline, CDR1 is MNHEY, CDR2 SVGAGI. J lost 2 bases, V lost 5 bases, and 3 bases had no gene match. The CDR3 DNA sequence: TGTGCCAGCAGTAGACAGGGACCCTACGAGCAGTACTTC. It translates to CASSRQGPYEQYF.

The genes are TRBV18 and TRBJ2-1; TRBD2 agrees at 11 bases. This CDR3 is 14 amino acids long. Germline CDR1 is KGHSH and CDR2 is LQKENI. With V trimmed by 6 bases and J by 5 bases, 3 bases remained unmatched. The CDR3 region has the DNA TGTGCCAGCTCCGGGACTAGCGGAGACAATGAGCAGTTCTTC. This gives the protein CASSGTSGDNEQFF.

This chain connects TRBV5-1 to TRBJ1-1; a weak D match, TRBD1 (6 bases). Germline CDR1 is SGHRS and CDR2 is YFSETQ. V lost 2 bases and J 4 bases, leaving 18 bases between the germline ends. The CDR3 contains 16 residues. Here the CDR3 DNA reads TGCGCCAGCAGCTTCGGCTGGGGGCTTGGGAGCACTGAAGCTTTCTTT. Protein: CASSFGWGLGSTEAFF.

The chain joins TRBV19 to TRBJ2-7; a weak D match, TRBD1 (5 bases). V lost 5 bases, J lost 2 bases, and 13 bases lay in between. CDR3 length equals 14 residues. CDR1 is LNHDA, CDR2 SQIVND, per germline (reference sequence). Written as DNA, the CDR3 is TGTGCCAGTAGTCCCGACAGTTTCACCTACGAGCAGTACTTC. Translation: CASSPDSFTYEQYF.

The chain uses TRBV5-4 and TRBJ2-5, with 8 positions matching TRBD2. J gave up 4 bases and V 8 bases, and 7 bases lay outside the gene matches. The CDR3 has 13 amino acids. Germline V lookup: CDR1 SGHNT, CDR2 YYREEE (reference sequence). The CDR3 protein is CASKSGSSETQYF. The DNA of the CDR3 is TGTGCCAGTAAAAGCGGGAGCTCAGAGACCCAGTACTTC. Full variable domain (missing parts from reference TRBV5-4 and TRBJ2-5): ETGVTQSPTHLIKTRGQQVTLRCSSQSGHNTVSWYQQALGQGPQFIFQYYREEENGRGNFPPRFSGLQFPNYSSELNVNALELDDSALYLCASKSGSSETQYFGPGTRLLVL.

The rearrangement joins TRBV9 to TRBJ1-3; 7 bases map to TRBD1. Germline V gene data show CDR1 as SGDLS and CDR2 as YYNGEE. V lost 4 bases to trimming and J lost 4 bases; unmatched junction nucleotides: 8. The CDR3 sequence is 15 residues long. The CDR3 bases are TGTGCCAGCAGCCATGAGGGGGCGACGGGAAACACCATATATTTT. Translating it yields CASSHEGATGNTIYF.

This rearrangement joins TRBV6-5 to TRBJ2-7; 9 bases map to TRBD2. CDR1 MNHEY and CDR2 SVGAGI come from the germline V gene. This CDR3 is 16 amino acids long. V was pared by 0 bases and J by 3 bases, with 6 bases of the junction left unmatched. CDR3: CASSYSVIAGVYEQYF. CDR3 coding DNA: TGTGCCAGCAGTTACTCGGTTATAGCGGGAGTCTACGAGCAGTACTTC.

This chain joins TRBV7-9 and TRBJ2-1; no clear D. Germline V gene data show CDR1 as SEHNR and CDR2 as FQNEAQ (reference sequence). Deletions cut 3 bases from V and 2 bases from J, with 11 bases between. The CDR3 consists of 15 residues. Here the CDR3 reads CASSFGRQTYNEQFF. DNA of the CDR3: TGTGCCAGCAGCTTTGGCAGGCAAACCTACAATGAGCAGTTCTTC.

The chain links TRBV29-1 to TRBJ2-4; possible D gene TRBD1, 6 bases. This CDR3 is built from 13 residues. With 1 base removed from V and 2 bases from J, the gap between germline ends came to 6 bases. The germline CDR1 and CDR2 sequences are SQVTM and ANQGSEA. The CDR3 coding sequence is TGCAGCGTTGAAGGGGGGCCCAAAAACATTCAGTACTTC. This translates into CSVEGGPKNIQYF.

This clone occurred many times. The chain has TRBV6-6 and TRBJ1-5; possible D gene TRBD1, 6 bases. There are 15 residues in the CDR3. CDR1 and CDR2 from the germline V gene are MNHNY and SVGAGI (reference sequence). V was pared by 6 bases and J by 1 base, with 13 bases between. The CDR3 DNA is TGTGCCAGCAGCCTACAAGGACAGAGCAATCAGCCCCAGCATTTT. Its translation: CASSLQGQSNQPQHF.

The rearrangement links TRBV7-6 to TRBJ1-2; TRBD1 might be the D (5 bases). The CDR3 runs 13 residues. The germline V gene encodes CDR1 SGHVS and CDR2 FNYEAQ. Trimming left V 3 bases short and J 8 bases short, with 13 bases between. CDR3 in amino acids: CASSFSLQGGYTF. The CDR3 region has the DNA TGTGCCAGCAGCTTCTCCCTCCAGGGAGGCTACACCTTC.

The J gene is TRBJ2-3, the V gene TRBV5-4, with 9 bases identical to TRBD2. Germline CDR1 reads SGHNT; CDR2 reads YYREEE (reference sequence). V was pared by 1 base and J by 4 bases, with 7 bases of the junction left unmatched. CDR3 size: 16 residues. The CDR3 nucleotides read TGTGCCAGCAGCTTGAGACTAGCGGACTGGGCAGATACGCAGTATTTT. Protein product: CASSLRLADWADTQYF.

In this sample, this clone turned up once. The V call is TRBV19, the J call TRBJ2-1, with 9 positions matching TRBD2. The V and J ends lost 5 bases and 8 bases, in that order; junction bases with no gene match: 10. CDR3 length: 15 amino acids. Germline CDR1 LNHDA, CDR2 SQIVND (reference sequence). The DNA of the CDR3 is TGTGCCAGTAGTGTTACGGGACTAGCCGTCTATGAGCAGTTCTTC. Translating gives CASSVTGLAVYEQFF.

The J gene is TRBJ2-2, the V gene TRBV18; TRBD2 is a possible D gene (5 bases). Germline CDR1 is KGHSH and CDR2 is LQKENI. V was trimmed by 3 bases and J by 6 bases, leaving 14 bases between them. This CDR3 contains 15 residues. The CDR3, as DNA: TGTGCCAGCTCACCCCGGAGGACGGTTGCCGGGGAGCTGTTTTTT. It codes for CASSPRRTVAGELFF.

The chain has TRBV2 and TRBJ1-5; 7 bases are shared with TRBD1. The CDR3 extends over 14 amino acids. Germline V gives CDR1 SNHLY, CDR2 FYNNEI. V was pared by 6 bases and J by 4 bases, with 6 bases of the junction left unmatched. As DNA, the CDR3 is TGTGCCAGCAGACCTGGACAGGTAAATCAGCCCCAGCATTTT. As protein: CASRPGQVNQPQHF.

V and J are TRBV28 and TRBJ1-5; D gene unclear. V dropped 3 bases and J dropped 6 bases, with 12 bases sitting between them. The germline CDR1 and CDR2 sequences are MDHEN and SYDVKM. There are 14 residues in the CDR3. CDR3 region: CASSLPGGSQPQHF. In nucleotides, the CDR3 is TGTGCCAGCAGTTTGCCAGGAGGAAGTCAGCCCCAGCATTTT.

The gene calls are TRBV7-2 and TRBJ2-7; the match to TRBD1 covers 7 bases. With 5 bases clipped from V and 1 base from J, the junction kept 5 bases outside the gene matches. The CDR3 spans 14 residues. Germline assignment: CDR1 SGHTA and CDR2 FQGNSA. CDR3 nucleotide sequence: TGTGCCAGCAGCCTGACAGGGACGTCCTACGAGCAGTACTTC. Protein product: CASSLTGTSYEQYF.